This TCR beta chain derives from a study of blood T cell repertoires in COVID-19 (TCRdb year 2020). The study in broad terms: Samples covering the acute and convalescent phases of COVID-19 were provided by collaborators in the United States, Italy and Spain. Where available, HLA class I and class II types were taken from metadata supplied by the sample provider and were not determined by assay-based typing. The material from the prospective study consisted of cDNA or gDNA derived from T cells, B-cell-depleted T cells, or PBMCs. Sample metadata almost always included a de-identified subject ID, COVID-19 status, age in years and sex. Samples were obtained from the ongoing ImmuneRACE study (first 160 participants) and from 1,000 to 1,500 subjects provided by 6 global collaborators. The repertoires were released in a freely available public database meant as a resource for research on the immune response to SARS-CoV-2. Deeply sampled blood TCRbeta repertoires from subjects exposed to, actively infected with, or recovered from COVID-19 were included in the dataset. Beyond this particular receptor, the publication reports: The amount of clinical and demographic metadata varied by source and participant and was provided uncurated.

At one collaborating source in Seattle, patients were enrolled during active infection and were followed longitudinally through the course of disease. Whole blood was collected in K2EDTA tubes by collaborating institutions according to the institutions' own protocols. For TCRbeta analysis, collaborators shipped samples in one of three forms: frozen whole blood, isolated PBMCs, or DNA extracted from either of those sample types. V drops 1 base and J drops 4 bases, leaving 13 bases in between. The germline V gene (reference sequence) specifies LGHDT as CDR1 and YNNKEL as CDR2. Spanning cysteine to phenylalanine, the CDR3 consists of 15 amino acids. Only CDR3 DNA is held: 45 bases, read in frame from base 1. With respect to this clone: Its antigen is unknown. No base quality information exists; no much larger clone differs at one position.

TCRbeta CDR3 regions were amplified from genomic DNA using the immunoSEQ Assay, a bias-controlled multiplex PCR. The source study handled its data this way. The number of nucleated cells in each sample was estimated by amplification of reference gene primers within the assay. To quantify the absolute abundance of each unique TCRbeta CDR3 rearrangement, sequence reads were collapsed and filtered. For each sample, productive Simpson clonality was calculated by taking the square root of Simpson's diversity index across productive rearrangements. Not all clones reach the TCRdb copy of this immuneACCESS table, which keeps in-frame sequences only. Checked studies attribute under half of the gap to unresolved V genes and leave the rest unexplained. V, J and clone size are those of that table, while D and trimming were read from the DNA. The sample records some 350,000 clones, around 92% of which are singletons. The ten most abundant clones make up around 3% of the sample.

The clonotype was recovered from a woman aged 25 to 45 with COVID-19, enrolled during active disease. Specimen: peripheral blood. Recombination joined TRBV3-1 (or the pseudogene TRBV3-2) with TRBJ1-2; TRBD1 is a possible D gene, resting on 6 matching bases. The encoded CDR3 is CASSQGGGARYGYTF. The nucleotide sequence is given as TGTGCCAGCAGCCAAGGGGGGGGCGCCCGCTATGGCTACACCTTC.